What follows describes a single TCR beta chain. TCRdb's copy holds only in-frame clones and misses some; the assay was immunoSEQ multiplex PCR. The sample has approximately 74,000 clones, approximately 88% seen once; the top ten hold around 4.6%. The data belong to a study of technical replicates of blood from several donors. V was pared by 0 bases and J by 0 bases, with 6 bases of the junction left unmatched. CDR1 and CDR2 (germline): MNHEY, SMNVEV (reference sequence). The CDR3 has 17 residues. The V call is TRBV27, the J call TRBJ1-1; 8 bases are a match to TRBD1. The source of this sequence is a human donor in good health. Some clones in this sample may be carry-over from other donors' samples. Sequenced: PBMCs. In nucleotides, the CDR3 is TGTGCCAGCAGTTTATCCCTACCGACAGGGGTGAACACTGAAGCTTTCTTT. Translating gives CASSLSLPTGVNTEAFF.